The 16 T cell receptor beta chains presented below share a single source sample, sequenced in a study of OX40 agonist ivuxolimab in advanced cancers. Using immunoSEQ multiplex PCR, the repertoire was profiled, and TCRdb retains in-frame clones only, with some absent. The sample includes 65,000 to 85,000 clones, about 88% of them seen just once. This specimen consisted of CD4+ or CD8+ T cells sorted from blood, obtained in a trial of the OX40 agonist ivuxolimab. The receptors derive from an adult with an advanced solid tumor such as melanoma, head and neck, liver or kidney cancer.

The genes are TRBV2 and TRBJ2-4; 8 nucleotides agree with TRBD1. CDR1 is SNHLY, CDR2 FYNNEI, per germline. This CDR3 is 13 amino acids long. J gave up 5 bases and V 10 bases, and 7 bases lay outside the gene matches. This chain's CDR3 is CAIRTGQENIQYF. Written as DNA, the CDR3 is TGTGCCATCCGAACGGGACAGGAAAACATTCAGTACTTC. The variable domain in full, completed from reference TRBV2 and TRBJ2-4, reads EPEVTQTPSHQVTQMGQEVILRCVPISNHLYFYWYRQILGQKVEFLVSFYNNEISEKSEIFDDQFSVERPDGSNFTLKIRSTKLEDSAMYFCAIRTGQENIQYFGAGTRLSVL.

The chain uses TRBV9 and TRBJ2-1; D perhaps matches TRBD1 (7 bases). Trimming shortened V by 0 bases and J by 9 bases, and 22 bases separated the two germline ends. This CDR3 is 17 amino acids long. Germline loops: CDR1 SGDLS, CDR2 YYNGEE. The CDR3 sequence: CASSVGLIQGGRSEQFF. The DNA for the CDR3 is TGTGCCAGCAGCGTAGGATTAATCCAGGGGGGACGGAGTGAGCAGTTCTTC.

The V call is TRBV28, the J call TRBJ1-1; the match to TRBD1 covers 8 bases. The junction had 11 bases not matched to a gene; V was cut back by 6 bases and J by 5 bases. From germline, CDR1 is MDHEN and CDR2 SYDVKM. CDR3 length: 15 residues. As DNA, the CDR3 is TGTGCCAGCAGACCAACGACAGGGGCCGGGACTGAAGCTTTCTTT. Translation gives CASRPTTGAGTEAFF.

Comments on this clone: At the DNA level, this CDR3 is encoded by other sequences in the same sample as well. This chain connects TRBV6-5 to TRBJ1-4, with 10 nucleotides matching TRBD1. Germline CDR1 and CDR2: MNHEY and SVGAGI. After removal of 0 bases from V and 8 bases from J, the junction contained 3 bases not matched to a gene. This CDR3 has 15 residues. As DNA, the CDR3 is TGTGCCAGCAGTTACTCGGGGACAGGGGACGAAAAACTGTTTTTT. Translating gives CASSYSGTGDEKLFF.

The CDR3 DNA is TGTGCCAGCACTATGAAATGGGGGCCGGAGGAAAAACTGTTTTTT. It yields the protein CASTMKWGPEEKLFF. V and J are TRBV6-1 and TRBJ1-4, with a possible D match to TRBD1 (6 bases). V lost 7 bases and J lost 8, with 20 bases in between. The CDR3 spans 15 residues. Germline lookup yields CDR1 MNHNS and CDR2 SASEGT.

The rearrangement uses TRBV10-3 and TRBJ1-3; TRBD1 might be the D (5 bases). The CDR3 is 15 residues long. CDR1 is ENHRY, CDR2 SYGVKD, per germline. V was shortened by 6 bases and J by 6 bases, with 18 bases between the two germline ends. The CDR3 coding sequence is TGTGCCATCAGGGATACAGGCGCCGTCAAAAACACCATATATTTT. Residues: CAIRDTGAVKNTIYF.

The table lists this clone with a few counts. The V gene is TRBV30, the J gene TRBJ2-7, with 11 nucleotides matching TRBD1. The germline V gene encodes CDR1 GTSNPN and CDR2 SVGIG (reference sequence). V shed 2 bases, J shed 3 bases, and the junction held 6 bases outside the gene matches. This CDR3 comprises 15 residues. The CDR3: CAWSPPGTGGYEQYF. For the CDR3, the DNA is TGTGCCTGGAGTCCCCCCGGGACAGGGGGCTACGAGCAGTACTTC.

The J gene is TRBJ2-5, the V gene TRBV4-3; 8 bases map to TRBD1. This CDR3 spans 17 amino acids. Germline CDR1 LGHNA, CDR2 YSLEER. The trim removed 4 bases at V and 2 bases at J, leaving 12 bases unmatched. CDR3 sequence: CASSPGPTGVLQETQYF. The CDR3 nucleotides read TGCGCCAGCAGCCCCGGCCCGACAGGGGTCCTTCAAGAGACCCAGTACTTC.

The table lists this clone with a few counts. This rearrangement joins TRBV6-5 to TRBJ1-2; tentative D call: TRBD1 (5 bases). V was pared by 0 bases and J by 5 bases, with 10 bases between. The CDR3 runs to 14 residues. CDR1 MNHEY and CDR2 SVGAGI come from the germline V gene. CDR3 residues: CASSYSGETYGYTF. In DNA, the CDR3 is TGTGCCAGCAGTTACTCGGGGGAGACTTATGGCTACACCTTC.

The chain uses TRBV6-1 and TRBJ2-7; the match to TRBD1 covers 7 bases. The junction had 9 bases not matched to a gene; V was cut back by 2 bases and J by 5 bases. Germline values: CDR1 MNHNS, CDR2 SASEGT. The CDR3 contains 15 residues. CDR3 region: CASSEPGQSEHEQYV. The CDR3 DNA follows: TGTGCCAGCAGTGAACCGGGACAGAGTGAACACGAGCAGTACGTC.

This chain links TRBV7-9 with TRBJ1-3; the D gene is possibly TRBD1 (5 bases). This CDR3 spans 15 amino acids. The V gene's germline CDR1 is SEHNR and CDR2 FQNEAQ (reference sequence). V was trimmed by 1 base and J by 4 bases, leaving 11 bases between them. CDR3 amino acids: CASSLGGGAGNTIYF. CDR3 nucleotide sequence: TGTGCCAGCAGCTTAGGCGGCGGGGCCGGAAACACCATATATTTT.

The chain recombines TRBV19 with TRBJ1-2; tentative D call: TRBD1 (6 bases). The CDR3 consists of 15 residues. In germline, CDR1 is LNHDA, CDR2 SQIVND (reference sequence). V was trimmed by 3 bases and J by 4 bases, leaving 15 bases between them. The CDR3 DNA follows: TGTGCCAGTAGTATGGGAAGCCGGGACACCTATGGCTACACCTTC. Amino acid sequence: CASSMGSRDTYGYTF.

The chain is built from TRBV10-3 and TRBJ1-1; TRBD1 might be the D (5 bases). The CDR3 has 15 residues. CDR1 ENHRY and CDR2 SYGVKD come from the germline V gene. V was trimmed by 1 base and J by 2 bases, leaving 11 bases between them. This CDR3 is CAISELGTGNTEAFF. CDR3 coding DNA: TGTGCCATCAGTGAGTTAGGGACGGGTAACACTGAAGCTTTCTTT.

This chain links TRBV20-1 with TRBJ2-1; D call uncertain. The CDR3 has 11 amino acids. With 2 bases removed from V and 8 bases from J, the gap between germline ends came to 7 bases. Germline V gene data show CDR1 as DFQATT and CDR2 as SNEGSKA (reference sequence). The CDR3 DNA reads TGCAGTGCTAGATCCGGTGATGAGCAGTTCTTC. Amino acids: CSARSGDEQFF.

A single count supports this clone. The chain couples TRBV19 to TRBJ2-1, with 9 bases that match TRBD1. There are 15 residues in the CDR3. Germline CDR1 LNHDA, CDR2 SQIVND (reference sequence). The junction had 10 bases not matched to a gene; V was cut back by 6 bases and J by 7 bases. CDR3 coding DNA: TGTGCCAGTAGATCTCCGGGACAGGGAGGGAATGAGCAGTTCTTC. Translation gives CASRSPGQGGNEQFF.

J is TRBJ1-5 and V is TRBV10-3; D is ambiguous. The V gene lost 0 bases and the J gene lost 0 bases, with 6 bases spanning the gap. The CDR3 runs 15 residues. Germline values: CDR1 ENHRY, CDR2 SYGVKD. In nucleotides, the CDR3 is TGTGCCATCAGTGAGTCCCGGGGTAGCAATCAGCCCCAGCATTTT. Translation gives CAISESRGSNQPQHF.